Given below is one T cell receptor (beta chain) in context. J lost 4 bases, V lost 6 bases, and 14 bases had no gene match. From germline, CDR1 is MNHEY and CDR2 SVGEGT. CDR3 length: 17 amino acids. This record belongs to a study of blood T cells in healthy people across ages. Together with a sample-barcoded 5' primer, a J-beta primer mix was included in a second PCR lasting 7 to 11 cycles. MiXCR, applied by TCRdb to the 5' RACE reads, yields one record per CDR3 protein. The sample lists 720,000 or so distinct CDR3 sequences, about 43% occurring once. The sample taken for sequencing was blood. This TCR was sampled from a man of 80 years or more in good health. The rearrangement uses TRBV6-2 or TRBV6-3 and TRBJ2-7; 11 bases are shared with TRBD2. The CDR3 spells CASSYNPSTSGKYEQYF. As DNA, the CDR3 is TGTGCCAGCAGCTACAATCCATCGACTAGCGGGAAGTACGAGCAGTACTTC.